This is a list of T cell receptor beta chains from one sample in a study of blood T cells in healthy people across ages. Via MiXCR, TCRdb re-called the 5' RACE reads, giving one row per CDR3 protein. The sample lists hundreds of thousands of distinct CDR3 sequences, over 40% occurring once. Material for sequencing was blood. These receptor sequences come from a woman of 80 years or more in good health. CDR3s leave out the opening cysteine and the closing phenylalanine or tryptophan.

TRBJ2-2,13,TRBV2,ASKVQREGTGELF
TRBJ2-1,16,TRBV7-2,ASSSTTALGRLDNEQF
TRBJ2-3,14,TRBV27,AGSSRRGYLTDTQY
TRBJ2-7,12,TRBV5-1,ASSYGTGERAQY
TRBJ2-3,11,TRBV12-3/TRBV12-4,ASSRSSADTQY
TRBJ1-3,11,TRBV12-3/TRBV12-4,ASSVAAGNTIY
TRBJ2-5,12,TRBV7-8,ASSLLERSGEQY
TRBJ1-1,15,TRBV4-1,ASSLTGQGLGNTEAF
TRBJ2-1,13,TRBV29-1,SVPGLAGGTNEQF
TRBJ2-1,12,TRBV29-1,SVELWGPNNEQF
TRBJ2-7,9,TRBV10-3,ATLSSYEQY
TRBJ2-3,10,TRBV9,ASSARTDTQY
TRBJ2-2,15,TRBV6-5,ASSYLTTSGGTGELF
TRBJ2-3,14,TRBV10-3,AISEPSGIFTDTQY
TRBJ2-3,13,TRBV20-1,SARGIEAHTDTQY
TRBJ1-5,14,TRBV12-3/TRBV12-4,ASSSTGGNSNQPQH
TRBJ1-2,14,TRBV12-3/TRBV12-4,ASSWGGLDTIYGYT
TRBJ2-1,12,TRBV14,ASSQEGRAHEQF
TRBJ2-1,11,TRBV7-2,ASSLGVRDEQF
TRBJ1-1,11,TRBV20-1,SASRSRDTEAF
.,11,TRBV29-1,SVEKGGKYEQY
TRBJ2-1,13,TRBV7-2,ASSISRGRGNEQF
TRBJ2-7,12,TRBV18,ASSRPGRIYEQY
TRBJ2-6,13,TRBV4-2,ASSQDSTGANVLT
TRBJ1-1,10,TRBV2,ASKETGSRAF
TRBJ2-6,14,TRBV5-1,ASSWGQDSGANVLT
TRBJ1-5,12,TRBV20-1,SAIQGNGNQPQH
TRBJ2-6,14,TRBV28,ASSLVRSSGANVLT
TRBJ2-1,12,TRBV7-8,ASNPGRGYNEQF
TRBJ2-1,17,TRBV29-1,SVSRGTSGRARTSNEQF
TRBJ2-6,14,TRBV7-2,ASSRIGVSGANVLT
TRBJ2-3,13,TRBV11-2,ASSIQGAQGDTQY
TRBJ2-7,11,TRBV20-1,SAPKTGPFEQY
TRBJ2-5,12,TRBV28,ASSFQTPQETQY
TRBJ2-1,13,TRBV25-1,ASSPLAGASNEQF
TRBJ2-7,14,TRBV18,ASSPMGQGGNYEQY
TRBJ1-2,11,TRBV7-9,ASSLDWECGYT
TRBJ2-5,10,TRBV29-1,SVDTGWNGQY
TRBJ2-5,13,TRBV7-9,ASSTTGTVQETQY
TRBJ2-5,14,TRBV28,ASTPRTAPGIETQY
TRBJ1-4,12,TRBV6-1,ASSDGSTNEKLF
TRBJ1-2,12,TRBV7-9,ASSLDRGHGGYT
.,11,TRBV6-6,ASSFRQMETQY
TRBJ1-2,13,TRBV4-2,ASSQDVGVGYGYT
TRBJ1-6,12,TRBV14,ASSPERDNSPLH
TRBJ2-1,11,TRBV12-3/TRBV12-4,ASSVRAWNEQF
TRBJ2-7,12,TRBV5-1,ASSLEGQALQQY
TRBJ1-6,11,TRBV29-1,SVGQGRDSPLH
TRBJ1-4,12,TRBV29-1,SARRDREYEKLF
TRBJ2-5,10,TRBV7-2,ASSTYRNEQY
TRBJ1-2,12,TRBV18,ASSPIGDRDGYT
TRBJ2-4,11,TRBV15,ATSSRVSGIQY
TRBJ2-3,13,TRBV29-1,SVEETGSSTDTQY
TRBJ2-3,10,TRBV2,ASSAMTSFEY